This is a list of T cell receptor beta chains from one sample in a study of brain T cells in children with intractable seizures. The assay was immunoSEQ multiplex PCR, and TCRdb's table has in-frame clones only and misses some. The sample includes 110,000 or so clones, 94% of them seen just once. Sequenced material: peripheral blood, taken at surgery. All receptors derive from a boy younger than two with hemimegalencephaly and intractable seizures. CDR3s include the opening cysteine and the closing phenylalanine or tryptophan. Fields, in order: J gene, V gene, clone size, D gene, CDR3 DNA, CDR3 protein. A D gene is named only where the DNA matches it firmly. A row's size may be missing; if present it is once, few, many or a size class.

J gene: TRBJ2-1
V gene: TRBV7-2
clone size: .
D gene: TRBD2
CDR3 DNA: TGTGCCAGCAGCCCCCCTAGCGGGAAGGCCTACAATGAGCAGTTCTTC
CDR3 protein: CASSPPSGKAYNEQFF

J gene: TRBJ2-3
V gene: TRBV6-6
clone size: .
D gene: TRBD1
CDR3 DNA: TGTGCCAGCAGTTATCCCACAGGGGGCGGCACAGATACGCAGTATTTT
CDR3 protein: CASSYPTGGGTDTQYF

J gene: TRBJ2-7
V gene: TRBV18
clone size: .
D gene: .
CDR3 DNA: TGTGCCAGCTCACCGGCAGGGGCGGGTGAGCAGTACTTC
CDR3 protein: CASSPAGAGEQYF

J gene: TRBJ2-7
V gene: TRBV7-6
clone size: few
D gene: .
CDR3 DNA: TGTGCCAGCAGCCTCCCCTCGGCCGGGTATCCAAAATCCTACGAGCAGTACTTC
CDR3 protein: CASSLPSAGYPKSYEQYF

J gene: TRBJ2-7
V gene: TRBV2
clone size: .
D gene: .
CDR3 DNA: TGTGCCAGCAGTGGTTGGGACGAGCAGTACTTC
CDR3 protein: CASSGWDEQYF

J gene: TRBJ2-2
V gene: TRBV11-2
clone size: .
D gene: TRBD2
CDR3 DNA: TGTGCCAGCAGCTTAGGTCCACTAGCGGGGAACACCGGGGAGCTGTTTTTT
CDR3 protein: CASSLGPLAGNTGELFF

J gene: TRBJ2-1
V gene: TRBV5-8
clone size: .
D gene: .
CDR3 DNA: TGTGCCAGCAGCTTGGTCTATGGGGAGAATGAGCAGTTCTTC
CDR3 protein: CASSLVYGENEQFF

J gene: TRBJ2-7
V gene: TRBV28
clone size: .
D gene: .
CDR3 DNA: TGTGCCAGCAGTCAGACTGGCCCCCCCTACGAGCAGTACTTC
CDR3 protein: CASSQTGPPYEQYF

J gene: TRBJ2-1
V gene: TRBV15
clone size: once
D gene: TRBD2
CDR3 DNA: TGTGCCACCAGCAGAGTGCTAGCGGGGGCAACCTACAATGAGCAGTTCTTC
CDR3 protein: CATSRVLAGATYNEQFF

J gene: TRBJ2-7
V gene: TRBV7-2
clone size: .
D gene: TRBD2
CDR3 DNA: TGTGCCAGCAGCTTAGCGCACGGGAGGGCCAACTACGAGCAGTACTTC
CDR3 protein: CASSLAHGRANYEQYF

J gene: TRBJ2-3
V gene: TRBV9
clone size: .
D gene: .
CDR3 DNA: TGTGCCAGCAGCGTAACTAGCACAGATACGCAGTATTTT
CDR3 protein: CASSVTSTDTQYF

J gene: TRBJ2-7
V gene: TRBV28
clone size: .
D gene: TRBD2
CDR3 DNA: TGTGCCAGCACAACTAGCGGGAGAGAATACGAGCAGTACTTC
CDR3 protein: CASTTSGREYEQYF

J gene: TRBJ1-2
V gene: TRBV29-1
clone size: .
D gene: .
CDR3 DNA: TGCAGCCTGGGCCCGGGGGCGGATGGCTACACCTTC
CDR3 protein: CSLGPGADGYTF

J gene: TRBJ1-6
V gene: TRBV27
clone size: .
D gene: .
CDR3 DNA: TGTGCCAGCAGTCCCCTCGGGGGCCTAAATAATTCACCCCTCCACTTT
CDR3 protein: CASSPLGGLNNSPLHF

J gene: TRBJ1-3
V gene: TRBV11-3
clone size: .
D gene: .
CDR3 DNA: TGTGCCAGCAGCTTTCTGGGGTTCTCTGGAAACACCATATATTTT
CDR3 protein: CASSFLGFSGNTIYF

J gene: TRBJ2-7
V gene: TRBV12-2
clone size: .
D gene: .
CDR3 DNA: TGTGCAAGTCGCTTAGGACGGGCAAGAAGTCAATCTCCCGAGCAGTACTTC
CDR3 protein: CASRLGRARSQSPEQYF

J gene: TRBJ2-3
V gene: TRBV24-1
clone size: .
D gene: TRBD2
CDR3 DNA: TGTGCCACCAGTGATCGGACTAGCGGACCCACAGATACGCAGTATTTT
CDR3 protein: CATSDRTSGPTDTQYF

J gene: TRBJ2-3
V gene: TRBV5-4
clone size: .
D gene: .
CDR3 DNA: TGTGCCAGCAGCGAAACTAGGAAAAAGGACACAGATACGCAGTATTTT
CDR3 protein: CASSETRKKDTDTQYF

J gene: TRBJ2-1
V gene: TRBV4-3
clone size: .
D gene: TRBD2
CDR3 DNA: TGCGCCAGCAGCCCTAGCGGGAGATTGGGTGAGCAGTTCTTC
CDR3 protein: CASSPSGRLGEQFF

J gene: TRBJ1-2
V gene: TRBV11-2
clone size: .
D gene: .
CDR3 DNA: TGTGCCAGCAGCCCTGGACACCTTAACTATGGCTACACCTTC
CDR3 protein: CASSPGHLNYGYTF

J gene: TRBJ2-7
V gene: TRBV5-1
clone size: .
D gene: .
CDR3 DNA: TGCGCCAGCAGCTTGGATCTGGGGGGCGAGCAGTACTTC
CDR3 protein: CASSLDLGGEQYF

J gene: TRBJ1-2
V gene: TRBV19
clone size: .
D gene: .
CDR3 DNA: TGTGCCAGTAGGGGCGTTTGGTATGGCTACACCTTC
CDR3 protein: CASRGVWYGYTF

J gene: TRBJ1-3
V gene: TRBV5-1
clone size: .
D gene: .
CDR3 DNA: TGCGCCAGCAGCACCGCCGGACAGAGCTCTGGAAACACCATATATTTT
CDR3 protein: CASSTAGQSSGNTIYF

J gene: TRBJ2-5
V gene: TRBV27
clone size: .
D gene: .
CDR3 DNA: TGTGCCAGCAGTCCGAACCGACAGTTCCAAGAGACCCAGTACTTC
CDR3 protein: CASSPNRQFQETQYF

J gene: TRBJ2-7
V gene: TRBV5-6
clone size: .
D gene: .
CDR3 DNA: TGTGCCAGTGGGGCCGGAGTCTACGAGCAGTACTTC
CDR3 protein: CASGAGVYEQYF

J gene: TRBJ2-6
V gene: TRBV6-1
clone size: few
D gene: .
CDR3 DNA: TGTGCCAGCAGTGAAGCAGGGGGTGGGGCCAACGTCCTGACTTTC
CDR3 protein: CASSEAGGGANVLTF

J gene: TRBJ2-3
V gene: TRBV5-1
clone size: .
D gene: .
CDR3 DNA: TGCGCCAGCAGCTTAGCGGATAGCACAGATACGCAGTATTTT
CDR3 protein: CASSLADSTDTQYF

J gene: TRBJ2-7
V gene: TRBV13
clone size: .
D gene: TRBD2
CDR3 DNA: TGTGCCAGCAGCTTAAGCTCTAGCGGCTCCTACGAGCAGTACTTC
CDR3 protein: CASSLSSSGSYEQYF

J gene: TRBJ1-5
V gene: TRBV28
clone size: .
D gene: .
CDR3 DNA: TGTGCCAGCAAGGATAGTGGCAATCAGCCCCAGCATTTT
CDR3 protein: CASKDSGNQPQHF

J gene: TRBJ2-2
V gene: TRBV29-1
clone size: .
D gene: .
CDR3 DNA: TGCAGCGTTGAGTACACCGGGGAGCTGTTTTTT
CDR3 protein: CSVEYTGELFF

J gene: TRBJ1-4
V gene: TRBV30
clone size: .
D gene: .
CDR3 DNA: TGTGCCTGGAGTGTTAGAACGACCAGGAATGAAAAACTGTTTTTT
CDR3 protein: CAWSVRTTRNEKLFF

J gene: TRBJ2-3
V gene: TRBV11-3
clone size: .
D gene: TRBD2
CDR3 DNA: TGTGCCAGCAGCCCACGTAGTACTAGCGGGAGCACAGATACGCAGTATTTT
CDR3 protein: CASSPRSTSGSTDTQYF

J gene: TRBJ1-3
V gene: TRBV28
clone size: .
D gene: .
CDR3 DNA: TGTGCCAGCAGCTGTTGTGTCCGCCTAATCTCCTCTGGAAACACCATATATTTT
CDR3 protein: CASSCCVRLISSGNTIYF

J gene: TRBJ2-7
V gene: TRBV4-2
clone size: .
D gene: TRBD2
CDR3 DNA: TGTGCCAGCAGCGTCCTAGCGGGGACCTCCTACGAGCAGTACTTC
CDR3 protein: CASSVLAGTSYEQYF

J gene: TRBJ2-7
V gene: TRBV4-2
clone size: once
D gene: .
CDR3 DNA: TGTGCCAGCAGCCTCACCAGGGACTCCTCTTACGAGCAGTACTTC
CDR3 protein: CASSLTRDSSYEQYF

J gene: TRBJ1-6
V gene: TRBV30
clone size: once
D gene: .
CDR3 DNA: TGTGCCTGGAGTCGGGGTTCACCCCTCCACTTT
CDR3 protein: CAWSRGSPLHF

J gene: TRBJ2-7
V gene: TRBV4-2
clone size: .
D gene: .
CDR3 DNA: TGTGCCAGCAGCCGCTCCATTCAGAGCTCCTACGAGCAGTACTTC
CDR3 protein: CASSRSIQSSYEQYF

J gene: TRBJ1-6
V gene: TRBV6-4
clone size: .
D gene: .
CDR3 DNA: TGTGCCAGCAGTGACTCCGCGGACAGCCATAATTCACCCCTCCACTTT
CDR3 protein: CASSDSADSHNSPLHF

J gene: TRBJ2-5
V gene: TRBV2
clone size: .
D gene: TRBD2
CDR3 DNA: TGTGCCAGCAGACTTCTAGCGGGAGTTCAAGAGACCCAGTACTTC
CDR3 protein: CASRLLAGVQETQYF

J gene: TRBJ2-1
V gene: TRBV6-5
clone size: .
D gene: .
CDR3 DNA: TGTGCCAGCAGTTACTCGAGGAATGGCGAGCAGTTCTTC
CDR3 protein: CASSYSRNGEQFF

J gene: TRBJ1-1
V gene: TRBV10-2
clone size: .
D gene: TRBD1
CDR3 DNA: TGCGCCAGCAGACCACAGGGGAGGGGGACTGAAGCTTTCTTT
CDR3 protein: CASRPQGRGTEAFF

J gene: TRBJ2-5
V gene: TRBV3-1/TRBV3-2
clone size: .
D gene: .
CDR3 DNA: TGTGCCAGCAGCCATCGATCCGCGGAGACCCAGTACTTC
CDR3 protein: CASSHRSAETQYF

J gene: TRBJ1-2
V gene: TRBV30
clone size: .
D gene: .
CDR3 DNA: TGTGCCTGGATGAGGGAGATCGGAGGCTACACCTTC
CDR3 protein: CAWMREIGGYTF

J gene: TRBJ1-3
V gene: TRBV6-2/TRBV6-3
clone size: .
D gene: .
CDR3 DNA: TGTGCCAGCAGTTACACGGGCCGCTCTGGAAACACCATATATTTT
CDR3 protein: CASSYTGRSGNTIYF

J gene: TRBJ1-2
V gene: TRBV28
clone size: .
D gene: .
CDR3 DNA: TGTGCCAGCAGTTTTGCTTGGGTTGCAGGTTATGGCTACACCTTC
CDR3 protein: CASSFAWVAGYGYTF

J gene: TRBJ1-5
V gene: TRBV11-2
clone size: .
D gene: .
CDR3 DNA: TGTGCCAGCAGCTCTGGGGGGAACAATCAGCCCCAGCATTTT
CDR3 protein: CASSSGGNNQPQHF

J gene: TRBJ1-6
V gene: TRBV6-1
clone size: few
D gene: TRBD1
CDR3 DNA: TGTGCCAGCAGTGGACGACAGGGGAGGGCTTATAATTCACCCCTCCACTTT
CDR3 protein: CASSGRQGRAYNSPLHF

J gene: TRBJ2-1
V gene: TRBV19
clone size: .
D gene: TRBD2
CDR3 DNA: TGTGCCAGTAGGGGTCTAGCGGGAGGCAATGAGCAGTTCTTC
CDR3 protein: CASRGLAGGNEQFF

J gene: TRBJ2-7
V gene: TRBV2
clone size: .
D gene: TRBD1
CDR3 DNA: TGTGCCAGCACACCAGGACAGGGAATAGAGCAGTACTTC
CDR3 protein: CASTPGQGIEQYF

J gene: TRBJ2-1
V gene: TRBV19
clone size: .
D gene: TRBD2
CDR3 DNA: TGTGCCAGTAGTAAGGGATGGGCTAGCGGGAGTGATGAGCAGTTCTTC
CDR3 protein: CASSKGWASGSDEQFF

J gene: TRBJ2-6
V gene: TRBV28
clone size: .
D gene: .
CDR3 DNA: TGTGCCAGCACCCTAGGGGCGGGCTTTGGGGCCAACGTCCTGACTTTC
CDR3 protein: CASTLGAGFGANVLTF

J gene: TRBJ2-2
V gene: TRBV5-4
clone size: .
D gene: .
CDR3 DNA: TGTGCCAGCAGCCCCGAGACAGCCGGGGAGCTGTTTTTT
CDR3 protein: CASSPETAGELFF

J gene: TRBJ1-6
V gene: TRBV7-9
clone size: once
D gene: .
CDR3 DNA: TGTGCCAGCAGCTCCAATTTACCAGGGAATTCACCCCTCCACTTT
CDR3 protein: CASSSNLPGNSPLHF

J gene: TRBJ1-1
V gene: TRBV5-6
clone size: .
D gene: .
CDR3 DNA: TGTGCCAGCACCGAAGTAAGGGGTATCACTGAAGCTTTCTTT
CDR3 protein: CASTEVRGITEAFF

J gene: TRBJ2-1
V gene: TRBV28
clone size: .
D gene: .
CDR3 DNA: TGTGCCAGCAGAGGGACCTTAAGTTGGTTCTTC
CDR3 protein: CASRGTLSWFF

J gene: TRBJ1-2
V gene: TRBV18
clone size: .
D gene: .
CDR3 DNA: TGTGCCAGCTCACCTGCTACCGGGACCCAGGTCCATGGCTACACCTTC
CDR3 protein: CASSPATGTQVHGYTF

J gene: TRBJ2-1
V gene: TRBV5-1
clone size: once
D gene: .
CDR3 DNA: TGCGCCAGCAGCTTGTCGGATGAGCAGTTCTTC
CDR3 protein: CASSLSDEQFF

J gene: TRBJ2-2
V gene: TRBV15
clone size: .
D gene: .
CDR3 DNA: TGTGCCACCAGCAGAGGGACTACGAACACCGGGGAGCTGTTTTTT
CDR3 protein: CATSRGTTNTGELFF

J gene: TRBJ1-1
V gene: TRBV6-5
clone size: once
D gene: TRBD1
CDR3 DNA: TGTGCCAGCAGTTACTCGACAGGGGGCACTGAAGCTTTCTTT
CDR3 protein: CASSYSTGGTEAFF